A single sample gave rise to the 12 T cell receptor beta chains below, sequenced in a study of blood T cell repertoires in COVID-19. Measured with immunoSEQ multiplex PCR; TCRdb has only the in-frame clones, and not every one. The sample carries roughly 130,000 clones, 86% recorded once. Sequenced input: peripheral blood. The source is a man aged 35-49 years with acute or convalescent COVID-19.

This rearrangement joins TRBV24-1 to TRBJ2-6, with D possibly matching TRBD2 (5 bases). Germline assignment: CDR1 KGHDR and CDR2 SFDVKD. The CDR3 consists of 16 residues. V was pared by 2 bases and J by 2 bases, with 9 bases between. The CDR3 protein is CATSDWSGTGANVLTF. The CDR3 region has the DNA TGTGCCACCAGTGATTGGTCGGGAACTGGGGCCAACGTCCTGACTTTC.

The chain employs TRBV11-3 and TRBJ2-1; 7 bases are shared with TRBD2. The CDR3 length is 15 residues. Germline V gives CDR1 SGHNT, CDR2 YENEEA. V lost 3 bases and J lost 5; bases outside the gene matches: 7. As DNA, the CDR3 is TGTGCCAGCAGCTTCACATCCGGGGGGAACAATGAGCAGTTCTTC. Translated: CASSFTSGGNNEQFF.

The chain links TRBV7-9 to TRBJ1-1, with 7 positions matching TRBD1. CDR3 length: 17 amino acids. The J segment lost 5 bases and the V segment lost 5 bases, leaving 17 bases of the junction unmatched. CDR1 SEHNR and CDR2 FQNEAQ come from the germline V gene (reference sequence). The CDR3, as DNA: TGTGCCAGCAGCCGACCGACAGGGCCCTCTATCGAAACTGAAGCTTTCTTT. This sequence encodes CASSRPTGPSIETEAFF.

The chain employs TRBV27 and TRBJ1-5; D unresolved. This CDR3 has 18 amino acids. V was cut by 3 bases and J by 2 bases, with 20 bases left in between. Germline V lookup: CDR1 MNHEY, CDR2 SMNVEV (reference sequence). In DNA form, the CDR3 reads TGTGCCAGCAGTTTGGGTTTGCCATTGGAGGTTCGCAATCAGCCCCAGCATTTT. It yields the protein CASSLGLPLEVRNQPQHF.

CDR3 amino acids: CAGGQGGYEQYF. For the CDR3, the DNA is TGCGCCGGGGGACAGGGAGGCTACGAGCAGTACTTC. The genes are TRBV10-2 and TRBJ2-7; TRBD1 agrees at 9 bases. V trimming: 11 bases; J trimming: 3 bases; junction bases outside the gene matches: 5. CDR3 length: 12 residues. Germline assignment: CDR1 WSHSY and CDR2 SAAADI.

The J gene is TRBJ1-4, the V gene TRBV27; 7 bases match TRBD1. Trimming at V came to 7 bases and at J to 4 bases, leaving 3 bases not matched to a gene. The CDR3 length is 13 residues. Germline loops: CDR1 MNHEY, CDR2 SMNVEV (reference sequence). CDR3 DNA sequence: TGTGCCAGCAAGGGACAGATTAATGAAAAACTGTTTTTT. Protein product: CASKGQINEKLFF.

The CDR3 loop reads CASSRDLAGGQPQHF. The CDR3 coding sequence is TGCGCCAGCAGCCGGGACCTGGCGGGGGGACAGCCCCAGCATTTT. The J gene is TRBJ1-5, the V gene TRBV4-3; maybe TRBD1 (5 bases). This CDR3 has 15 residues. V gave up 4 bases and J gave up 7 bases, with 17 bases separating them. The germline V gene has CDR1 LGHNA and CDR2 YSLEER.

The chain recombines TRBV30 with TRBJ1-4; no reliable D call. The V gene lost 4 bases and the J gene lost 4 bases, with 16 bases spanning the gap. Germline assignment: CDR1 GTSNPN and CDR2 SVGIG (reference sequence). CDR3 size: 15 residues. The DNA for the CDR3 is TGTGCCTGGAATCGTCTGACAAATTATAATGAAAAACTGTTTTTT. Protein: CAWNRLTNYNEKLFF.

The chain links TRBV9 to TRBJ1-5, with 9 bases aligning to TRBD1. This CDR3 comprises 15 residues. V lost 4 bases, J lost 4 bases, and 6 bases stayed unmatched. Looked up from germline, CDR1 is SGDLS and CDR2 is YYNGEE. The CDR3 nucleotides read TGTGCCAGCAGCCCCTCGGGACAGGGTAATCAGCCCCAGCATTTT. It is translated as CASSPSGQGNQPQHF.

Written as DNA, the CDR3 is TGTGCCTGGGTACTAGCGGGGGACCTGAACACCGGGGAGCTGTTTTTT. Encoded protein: CAWVLAGDLNTGELFF. The V and J genes are TRBV30 and TRBJ2-2; TRBD2 matches at 11 bases. Germline V lookup: CDR1 GTSNPN, CDR2 SVGIG (reference sequence). This CDR3 spans 16 amino acids. Losses at the gene ends were 5 bases for V and 1 base for J; bases not matched to a gene: 6.

The rearrangement uses TRBV30 and TRBJ1-1; D call uncertain. Trimming cost V 0 bases and J 3 bases, with 8 bases left between them. This CDR3 region has 13 residues. Per the germline V gene, CDR1 is GTSNPN and CDR2 is SVGIG (reference sequence). The CDR3 loop is CAWSVYGYTEAFF. As DNA, the CDR3 is TGTGCCTGGAGTGTATACGGTTACACTGAAGCTTTCTTT.

The rearrangement links TRBV9 to TRBJ1-1; weak D call: TRBD1 (5 bases). Trimming left V 0 bases short and J 4 bases short, with 10 bases between. CDR1 SGDLS and CDR2 YYNGEE come from the germline V gene. The CDR3 is 14 residues long. As DNA, the CDR3 is TGTGCCAGCAGCGTAGGTTCGGGGGTCACTGAAGCTTTCTTT. It is translated as CASSVGSGVTEAFF.